Listed below are T cell receptor beta chains from one sample, sequenced in a study of T cell responses to AZD1222 COVID-19 vaccine. Libraries were prepared by immunoSEQ multiplex PCR; TCRdb keeps only in-frame clonotypes and omits some of them. The sample records 180,000 or so clones, around 94% being singletons. Sequenced here: peripheral blood, sampled on day 0 of AZD1222 vaccination. These receptors were collected from an adult in good health. Both conserved end residues are part of each CDR3. Fields, in order: V gene, CDR3 protein.

V gene: TRBV19
CDR3 protein: CASSIAPSSYEQYF

V gene: TRBV6-5
CDR3 protein: CASSLHPRTGAYGYTF

V gene: TRBV9
CDR3 protein: CASSGGAWDEQFF

V gene: TRBV4-1
CDR3 protein: CASSGADTEAFF

V gene: TRBV18
CDR3 protein: CASSPPAGRYEQYF

V gene: TRBV6-2/TRBV6-3
CDR3 protein: CASSYPKPGLAGGTTDTQYF

V gene: TRBV7-2
CDR3 protein: CASSFFPGRNEQFF

V gene: TRBV11-2
CDR3 protein: CASSLSAEGEAFF

V gene: TRBV6-5
CDR3 protein: CASSRRTESNEQYF

V gene: TRBV7-9
CDR3 protein: CASSLASRDRGSPLHF

V gene: TRBV3-1/TRBV3-2
CDR3 protein: CASSRMVLNVNNYGYTF

V gene: TRBV5-4
CDR3 protein: CASSFRQGSTEAFF

V gene: TRBV2
CDR3 protein: CAGRVREGYTF

V gene: TRBV19
CDR3 protein: CASSIQSNTEAFF

V gene: TRBV3-1/TRBV3-2
CDR3 protein: CASSHLGRDNEQFF

V gene: TRBV10-2
CDR3 protein: CASSEREQPQHF

V gene: TRBV7-9
CDR3 protein: CASSSGLVAGELFF

V gene: TRBV28
CDR3 protein: CASSGGLSNYGYTF

V gene: TRBV6-4
CDR3 protein: CASGTGVNSEQFF

V gene: TRBV10-3
CDR3 protein: CAISGVGGPNSGANVLTF

V gene: TRBV11-2
CDR3 protein: CASSVQPGSGNTIYF

V gene: TRBV13
CDR3 protein: CASRHLGPDYEQYF

V gene: TRBV7-8
CDR3 protein: CASSLASRATQYF

V gene: TRBV10-2
CDR3 protein: CASSSVWSEAFF

V gene: TRBV10-3
CDR3 protein: CAISEGLPYEQYF

V gene: TRBV19
CDR3 protein: CASSMSPAGNTIYF